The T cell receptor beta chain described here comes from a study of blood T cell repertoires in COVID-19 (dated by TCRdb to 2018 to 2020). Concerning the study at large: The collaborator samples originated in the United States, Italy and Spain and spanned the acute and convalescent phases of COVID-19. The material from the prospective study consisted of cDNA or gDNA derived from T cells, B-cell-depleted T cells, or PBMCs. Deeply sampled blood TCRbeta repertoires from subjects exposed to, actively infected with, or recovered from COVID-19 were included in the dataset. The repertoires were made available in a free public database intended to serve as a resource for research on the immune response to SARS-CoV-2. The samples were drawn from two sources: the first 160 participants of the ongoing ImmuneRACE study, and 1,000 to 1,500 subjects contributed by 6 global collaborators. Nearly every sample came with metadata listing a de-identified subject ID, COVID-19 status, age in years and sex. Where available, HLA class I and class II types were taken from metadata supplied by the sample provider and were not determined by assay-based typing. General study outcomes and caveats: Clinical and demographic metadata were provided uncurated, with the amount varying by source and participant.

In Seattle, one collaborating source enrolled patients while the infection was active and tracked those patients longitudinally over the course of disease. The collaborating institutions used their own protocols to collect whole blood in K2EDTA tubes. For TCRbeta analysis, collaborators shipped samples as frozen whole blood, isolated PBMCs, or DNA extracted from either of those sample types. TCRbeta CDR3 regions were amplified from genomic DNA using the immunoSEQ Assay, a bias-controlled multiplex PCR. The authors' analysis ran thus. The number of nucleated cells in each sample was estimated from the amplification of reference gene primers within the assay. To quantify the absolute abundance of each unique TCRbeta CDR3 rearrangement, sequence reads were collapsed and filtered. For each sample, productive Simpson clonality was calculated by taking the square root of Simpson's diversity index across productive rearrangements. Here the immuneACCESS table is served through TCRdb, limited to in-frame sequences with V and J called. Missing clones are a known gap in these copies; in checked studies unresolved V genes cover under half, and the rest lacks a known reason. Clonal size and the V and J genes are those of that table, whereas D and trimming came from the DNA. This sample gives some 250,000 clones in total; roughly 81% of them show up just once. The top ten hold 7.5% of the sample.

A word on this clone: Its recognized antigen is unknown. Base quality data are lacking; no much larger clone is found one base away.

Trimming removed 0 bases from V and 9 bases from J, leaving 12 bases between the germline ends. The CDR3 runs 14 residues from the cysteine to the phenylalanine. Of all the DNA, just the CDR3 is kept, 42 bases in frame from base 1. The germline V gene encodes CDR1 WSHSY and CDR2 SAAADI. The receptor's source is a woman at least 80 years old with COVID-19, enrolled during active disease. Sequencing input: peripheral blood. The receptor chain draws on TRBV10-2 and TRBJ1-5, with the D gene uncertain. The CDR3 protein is CASSESAGIAPQHF. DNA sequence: TGCGCCAGCAGTGAGTCAGCGGGAATTGCGCCCCAGCATTTT.